This paragraph covers one T cell receptor beta chain sequence. The antigen remains undetermined. The study ran its PCR with 60 Vbeta and 13 Jbeta primers. The method was immunoSEQ multiplex PCR; TCRdb's version includes in-frame clones alone and lacks a portion of them. The sample shows hundreds of thousands of clones, roughly 90% of them seen only once. This record belongs to a study of cytomegalovirus exposure and HLA in healthy donors. Germline V gene data show CDR1 as MDHEN and CDR2 as SYDVKM. The CDR3 extends over 14 amino acids. V shed 7 bases, J shed 5 bases, and the junction held 11 bases outside the gene matches. Overall study findings and caveats: Reportedly, fewer N-insertions than the approximately 650-donor mean appeared in an Asian-associated ancestry cluster in a later analysis. Later analysis suggested links between common viral pathogens and several top significant clusters. In an earlier analysis, about 87% or about 30%: the productive usage of most TCR beta V segments. A link between a missense DCLRE1C variant and TCR beta V- and J-gene trimming emerged from a later analysis.

The chain is built from TRBV28 and TRBJ2-7; 7 bases align to TRBD2. The TCR sequence derives from a woman under 30 in good health and CMV-seronegative. The source material was PBMCs. The CDR3 sequence is CASTLEGRADEQYF. CDR3 DNA: TGTGCCAGCACCCTCGAGGGGAGGGCGGACGAGCAGTACTTC.